This T cell receptor (beta chain) comes out of a study of blood T cell repertoires in COVID-19. This clone was seen a single time. Germline V CDR1 and CDR2: SGHTA, FQGNSA. The CDR3 covers 15 residues. Trimming cost V 1 base and J 7 bases, with 17 bases left between them. Profiling relied on immunoSEQ multiplex PCR, and the TCRdb table lists in-frame clones only, not all of them. Here the sample spans about 100,000 clones, about 88% being singletons. The TCR comes from a man at least 80 years old with acute or convalescent COVID-19. The chain uses TRBV7-2 and TRBJ2-7; TRBD2 might be the D (6 bases). Material: peripheral blood. The CDR3 loop is CASSLGGGMYEEQYF. The CDR3 DNA sequence: TGTGCCAGCAGCTTAGGGGGCGGGATGTATGAAGAGCAGTACTTC.